These 3 T cell receptor beta chains originate from one sample sequenced in a study of T cells in Graves' hyperthyroidism and ophthalmopathy. The CDR3 regions of TCR beta were amplified from RNA transcripts. HTBI primers were employed in a first-round RT-PCR of the TCR CDR3. TCRdb called the multiplex PCR reads again in MiXCR, with one record for every CDR3 protein. Among hundreds of thousands of distinct CDR3 sequences listed, around 38% were seen once. The sample taken for sequencing was blood. The receptor source for this set is a man aged 18 to 29 with Graves' hyperthyroidism.

The sample holds many counts of this clonotype. The chain uses TRBV7-2 and TRBJ1-5, with TRBD1 matching 7 bases. This CDR3 spans 15 amino acids. V was clipped by 3 bases and J by 5 bases; unmatched bases: 7. Germline-derived CDR1 and CDR2 are SGHTA and FQGNSA. The CDR3 nucleotides are TGTGCCAGCAGCTTCCCCGACAGGGTCGATCAGCCCCAGCATTTT. Amino acids: CASSFPDRVDQPQHF.

This clonotype was counted ten times or more. The chain has TRBV2 and TRBJ1-1; D remains ambiguous. Per the germline V gene, CDR1 is SNHLY and CDR2 is FYNNEI. V was pared by 6 bases and J by 1 base, with 9 bases between. This CDR3 spans 13 amino acids. DNA of the CDR3: TGTGCCAGCAGAGAACAAACGAACACTGAAGCTTTCTTT. It is translated as CASREQTNTEAFF.

The chain employs TRBV20-1 and TRBJ2-6; D gene ambiguous. Trimming shortened V by 0 bases and J by 10 bases, and 4 bases separated the two germline ends. The CDR3 totals 11 residues. The germline gives CDR1 DFQATT, CDR2 SNEGSKA (reference sequence). The CDR3 coding sequence is TGCAGTGCTAGAGAGGCGAACGTCCTGACTTTC. This sequence encodes CSAREANVLTF.